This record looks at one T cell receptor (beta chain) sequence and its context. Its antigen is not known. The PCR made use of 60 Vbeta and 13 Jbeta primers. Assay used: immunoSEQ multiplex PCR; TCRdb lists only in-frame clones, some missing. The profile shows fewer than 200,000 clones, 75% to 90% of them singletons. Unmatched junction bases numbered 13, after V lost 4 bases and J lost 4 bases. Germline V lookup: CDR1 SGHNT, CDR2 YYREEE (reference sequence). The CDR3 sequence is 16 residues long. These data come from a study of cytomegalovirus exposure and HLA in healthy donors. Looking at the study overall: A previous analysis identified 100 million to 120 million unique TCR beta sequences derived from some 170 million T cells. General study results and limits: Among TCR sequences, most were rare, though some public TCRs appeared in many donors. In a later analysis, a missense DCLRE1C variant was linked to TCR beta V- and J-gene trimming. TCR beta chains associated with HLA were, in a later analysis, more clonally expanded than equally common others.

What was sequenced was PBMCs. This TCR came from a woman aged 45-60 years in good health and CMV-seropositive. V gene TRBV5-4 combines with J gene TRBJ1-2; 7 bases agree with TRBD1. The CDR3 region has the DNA TGTGCCAGCAGCCTACCGAGGGACAGTCACTTCTATGGCTACACCTTC. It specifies CASSLPRDSHFYGYTF.